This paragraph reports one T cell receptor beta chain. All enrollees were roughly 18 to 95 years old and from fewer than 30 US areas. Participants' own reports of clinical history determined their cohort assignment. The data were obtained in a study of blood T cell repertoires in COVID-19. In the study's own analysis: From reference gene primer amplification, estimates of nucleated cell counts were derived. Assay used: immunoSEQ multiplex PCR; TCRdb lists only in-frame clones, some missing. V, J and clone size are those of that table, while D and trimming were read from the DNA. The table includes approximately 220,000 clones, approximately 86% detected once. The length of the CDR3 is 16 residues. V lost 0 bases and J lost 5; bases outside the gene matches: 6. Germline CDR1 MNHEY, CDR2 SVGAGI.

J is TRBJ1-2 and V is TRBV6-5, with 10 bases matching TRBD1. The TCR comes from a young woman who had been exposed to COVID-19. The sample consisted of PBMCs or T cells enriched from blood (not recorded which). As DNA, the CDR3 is TGTGCCAGCAGTTACTCCGGGACAGGGGTTAGATATGGCTACACCTTC. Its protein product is CASSYSGTGVRYGYTF.